The clone carrying this T cell receptor (beta chain) was seen more than once but under ten times. MiXCR was run by TCRdb on the 5' RACE reads, yielding one entry per CDR3 protein. The table lists under 700,000 distinct CDR3 sequences, 20% of them singletons. The record originates from a study of T-cell memory formation after mild COVID-19. After removal of 5 bases from V and 5 bases from J, the junction contained 5 bases not matched to a gene. The CDR3 totals 13 residues. The germline CDR1 and CDR2 sequences are MNHEY and SVGEGT. This receptor was taken from an adult woman who had mild COVID-19 (a few samples of this study predate the infection). Cell type and time point are not known. The sequenced sample consisted of PBMCs or a T cell subset sorted from them (not recorded which). The V call is TRBV6-2 or TRBV6-3, the J call TRBJ1-1, with 7 bases aligning to TRBD1. CDR3: CASSITTGTEAFF. The CDR3 DNA follows: TGTGCCAGCAGTATTACGACAGGGACTGAAGCTTTCTTT.